These 17 T cell receptor beta chains share one sample of origin, sequenced in a study of shared T cell receptors in the human thymus. Generated by immunoSEQ multiplex PCR, the TCRdb table keeps only in-frame clones and is missing some. The sample has hundreds of thousands of clones, around 87% seen once. In addition, the sample was reused for a study of human thymus T cells.

Sample: thymocytes. These receptors came from a boy under two years old with a congenital heart defect.

The rearrangement joins TRBV12-5 to TRBJ1-1; no clear D gene. Trimming pared 1 base from V and 1 base from J, leaving 13 bases between. CDR3 length equals 16 residues. Germline V gene sequence: CDR1 LGHNT, CDR2 FRNRAP. Here the CDR3 reads CASGLALLGANTEAFF. Written as DNA, the CDR3 is TGTGCTAGTGGTTTGGCACTCCTCGGTGCGAACACTGAAGCTTTCTTT.

The chain joins TRBV6-1 to TRBJ2-7; 10 bases line up with TRBD2. CDR3 size: 18 residues. Germline CDR1 and CDR2: MNHNS and SASEGT. V trimming: 1 base; J trimming: 2 bases; junction bases outside the gene matches: 11. CDR3 DNA sequence: TGTGCCAGCAGTGAAGGGGCTAGCGGGAGATGGGTTGCCTACGAGCAGTACTTC. Translation gives CASSEGASGRWVAYEQYF.

The CDR3 is CASSDKGGGLEAFF. In DNA, the CDR3 is TGTGCCAGCAGTGATAAGGGGGGGGGTCTTGAAGCTTTCTTT. The chain uses TRBV25-1 and TRBJ1-1; maybe TRBD1 (6 bases). Germline V CDR1 and CDR2: MGHDK, SYGVNS. With 3 bases removed from V and 7 bases from J, the gap between germline ends came to 15 bases. The CDR3 is made up of 14 amino acids.

The chain combines TRBV5-6 with TRBJ1-6; the match to TRBD1 covers 9 bases. Germline CDR1 is SGHDT and CDR2 is YYEEEE. V shed 3 bases and J 7 bases; nucleotides not matched to a gene: 8. This CDR3 has 16 residues. The CDR3 is CASSSSPGTGNSPLHF. As DNA, the CDR3 is TGTGCCAGCAGCTCCTCGCCGGGGACAGGGAATTCACCCCTCCACTTT.

This clone was counted a single time. The rearrangement joins TRBV30 to TRBJ1-1, with a weak D call TRBD1 (6 bases). CDR1 GTSNPN and CDR2 SVGIG come from the germline V gene (reference sequence). Trimming removed 5 bases at V and 0 bases at J, with 10 bases between. The CDR3 covers 13 residues. The CDR3 bases are TGTGCCTGGTCCGGGACACTGAACACTGAAGCTTTCTTT. Translating gives CAWSGTLNTEAFF. The whole variable domain, filled in from reference TRBV30 and TRBJ1-1, reads SQTIHQWPATLVQPVGSPLSLECTVEGTSNPNLYWYRQAAGRGLQLLFYSVGIGQISSEVPQNLSASRPQDRQFILSSKKLLLSDSGFYLCAWSGTLNTEAFFGQGTRLTVV.

The chain is built from TRBV19 and TRBJ1-2; TRBD1 might be the D (6 bases). CDR3 length: 12 residues. Trimming pared 9 bases from V and 4 bases from J, leaving 12 bases between. Germline assignment: CDR1 LNHDA and CDR2 SQIVND (reference sequence). Here the CDR3 reads CASRQDPYGYTF. The CDR3 DNA is TGTGCCAGCAGACAGGACCCCTATGGCTACACCTTC.

The rearrangement joins TRBV9 to TRBJ2-5; TRBD1 matches at 8 bases. Germline V lookup: CDR1 SGDLS, CDR2 YYNGEE. The CDR3 consists of 15 residues. V was clipped by 0 bases and J by 4 bases; unmatched bases: 5. CDR3 nucleotide sequence: TGTGCCAGCAGCGTAGTCTTCGGGACAGGAGAGACCCAGTACTTC. Its translation is CASSVVFGTGETQYF.

The chain couples TRBV27 to TRBJ2-2, with TRBD2 identical over 11 bases. The length of the CDR3 is 20 residues. Germline V gene sequence: CDR1 MNHEY, CDR2 SMNVEV (reference sequence). J was trimmed by 0 bases and V by 1 base; bases with no gene match: 10. In DNA form, the CDR3 reads TGTGCCAGCAGTTTATTACCCCATGGACTAGCGGGTTCGAACACCGGGGAGCTGTTTTTT. It codes for CASSLLPHGLAGSNTGELFF.

The gene calls are TRBV4-3 and TRBJ1-2; no clear D gene. CDR1 is LGHNA and CDR2 is YSLEER in the germline V gene. Trimming shortened V by 0 bases and J by 0 bases, and 14 bases separated the two germline ends. CDR3 length equals 17 residues. The DNA for the CDR3 is TGCGCCAGCAGCCAAGATATAGCCCCAGAAACTAACTATGGCTACACCTTC. As protein: CASSQDIAPETNYGYTF.

The chain joins TRBV5-1 to TRBJ2-5; D is possibly TRBD2 (6 bases). The CDR3 length is 15 residues. Trimming took off 1 base at V and 2 bases at J, with 12 bases between the two ends. CDR1 and CDR2 (germline): SGHRS, YFSETQ. CDR3 in amino acids: CASSLTSLLQETQYF. Written as DNA, the CDR3 is TGCGCCAGCAGCTTGACTAGCCTATTACAAGAGACCCAGTACTTC.

This sequence joins TRBV6-6 and TRBJ2-7; TRBD1 might be the D (5 bases). Germline assignment: CDR1 MNHNY and CDR2 SVGAGI (reference sequence). The CDR3 length is 16 residues. V was pared by 2 bases and J by 11 bases, with 25 bases between. CDR3 nucleotides: TGTGCCAGCAGTTACCCCAACGACAGACGACTCCTTACGGAGTACTTC. The encoded protein is CASSYPNDRRLLTEYF.

This clone was picked up a small number of times. The chain has TRBV13 and TRBJ2-2; TRBD2 matches at 9 bases. CDR1 PRHDT and CDR2 FYEKMQ come from the germline V gene (reference sequence). This CDR3 region has 18 residues. J gave up 1 base and V 4 bases, and 10 bases lay outside the gene matches. The CDR3, as DNA: TGTGCCAGCAGCTCATACCCCTGGCGGGGGGGGAACACCGGGGAGCTGTTTTTT. Amino acid sequence: CASSSYPWRGGNTGELFF.

V and J are TRBV9 and TRBJ1-1, with a possible D match to TRBD1 (5 bases). V lost 2 bases and J 4 bases, leaving 18 bases between the germline ends. In germline, CDR1 is SGDLS, CDR2 YYNGEE. This CDR3 is 16 amino acids long. CDR3 nucleotides: TGTGCCAGCAGCGTCGGACGGATCGGGGGGTTCACTGAAGCTTTCTTT. Translated: CASSVGRIGGFTEAFF.

The chain uses TRBV28 and TRBJ1-1, with D hard to call. V lost 3 bases and J lost 1, with 15 bases in between. CDR3 size: 16 residues. Looked up from germline, CDR1 is MDHEN and CDR2 is SYDVKM. The CDR3: CASSFGSASPNTEAFF. For the CDR3, the DNA is TGTGCCAGCAGTTTCGGGTCAGCCTCTCCGAACACTGAAGCTTTCTTT. The whole variable domain, remainder taken from reference TRBV28 and TRBJ1-1, is DVKVTQSSRYLVKRTGEKVFLECVQDMDHENMFWYRQDPGLGLRLIYFSYDVKMKEKGDIPEGYSVSREKKERFSLILESASTNQTSMYLCASSFGSASPNTEAFFGQGTRLTVV.

This clone was detected once. V gene TRBV29-1 combines with J gene TRBJ2-1, with TRBD2 matching 10 bases. Germline CDR1 and CDR2: SQVTM and ANQGSEA. This CDR3 is built from 16 residues. V dropped 8 bases and J dropped 7; count of bases not matched to a gene: 17. This chain's CDR3 is CSSRSSGRGLGNEQFF. CDR3 nucleotide sequence: TGCAGCTCGAGGTCTAGCGGGAGAGGTCTGGGAAATGAGCAGTTCTTC.

This clone was recorded a few times. This chain joins TRBV15 and TRBJ2-7; D remains unclear. Germline V lookup: CDR1 LNHNV, CDR2 YYDKDF (reference sequence). Trimming removed 6 bases from V and 4 bases from J, with 7 bases in between. The CDR3 has 11 residues. CDR3 nucleotide sequence: TGTGCCACCAGTGTATCGTACGAGCAGTACTTC. This sequence encodes CATSVSYEQYF.

The genes are TRBV27 and TRBJ1-5; unclear D gene. The CDR3 sequence is 12 residues long. Trimming left V 8 bases short and J 2 bases short, with 7 bases between. CDR1 is MNHEY, CDR2 SMNVEV, per germline (reference sequence). DNA of the CDR3: TGTGCCAGCTCCCCGGGCAATCAGCCCCAGCATTTT. Translating it yields CASSPGNQPQHF.